The clone carrying this T cell receptor beta chain has a single count. The antigen remains undetermined. The data belong to a study of T-cell reconstitution after alpha-beta-depleted transplantation in children. CDR3 length: 17 amino acids. The V and J ends lost 4 bases and 2 bases respectively, with 19 bases between them. From germline, CDR1 is MGHRA and CDR2 YSYEKL. Unique molecular identifiers were used to barcode this TCRbeta library. Via MiXCR, TCRdb re-called the PCR reads, giving one row per CDR3 protein. The data hold 180,000 or so distinct CDR3 sequences, with approximately 6.8% observed a single time. Study outcomes and limitations: Fresh T-cell production supplied most of the T-cell counts and diversity seen one year after transplant.

Source: PBMCs, taken before TCRalphabeta/CD19-depleted stem cell transplant. The sequence derives from a girl under three years old with combined immunodeficiency, due to receive a stem cell transplant. This sequence joins TRBV4-1 and TRBJ2-3, with D possibly being TRBD2 (6 bases). CDR3 coding DNA: TGCGCCAGCAGCCCCCATTCACTAGCCACCTTCACAGATACGCAGTATTTT. Protein sequence: CASSPHSLATFTDTQYF.